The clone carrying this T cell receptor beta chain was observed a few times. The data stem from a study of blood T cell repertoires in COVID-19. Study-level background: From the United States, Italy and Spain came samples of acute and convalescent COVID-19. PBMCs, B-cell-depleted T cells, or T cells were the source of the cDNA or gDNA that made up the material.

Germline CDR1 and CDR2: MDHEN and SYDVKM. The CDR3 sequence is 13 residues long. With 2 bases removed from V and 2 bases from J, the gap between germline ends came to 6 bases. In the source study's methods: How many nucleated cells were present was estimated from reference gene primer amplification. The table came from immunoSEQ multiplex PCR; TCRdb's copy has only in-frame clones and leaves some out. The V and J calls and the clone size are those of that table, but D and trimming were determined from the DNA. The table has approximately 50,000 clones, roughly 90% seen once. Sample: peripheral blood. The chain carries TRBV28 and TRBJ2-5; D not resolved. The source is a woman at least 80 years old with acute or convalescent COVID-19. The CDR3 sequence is CASSLLEQETQYF. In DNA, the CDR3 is TGTGCCAGCAGTTTACTAGAACAAGAGACCCAGTACTTC.